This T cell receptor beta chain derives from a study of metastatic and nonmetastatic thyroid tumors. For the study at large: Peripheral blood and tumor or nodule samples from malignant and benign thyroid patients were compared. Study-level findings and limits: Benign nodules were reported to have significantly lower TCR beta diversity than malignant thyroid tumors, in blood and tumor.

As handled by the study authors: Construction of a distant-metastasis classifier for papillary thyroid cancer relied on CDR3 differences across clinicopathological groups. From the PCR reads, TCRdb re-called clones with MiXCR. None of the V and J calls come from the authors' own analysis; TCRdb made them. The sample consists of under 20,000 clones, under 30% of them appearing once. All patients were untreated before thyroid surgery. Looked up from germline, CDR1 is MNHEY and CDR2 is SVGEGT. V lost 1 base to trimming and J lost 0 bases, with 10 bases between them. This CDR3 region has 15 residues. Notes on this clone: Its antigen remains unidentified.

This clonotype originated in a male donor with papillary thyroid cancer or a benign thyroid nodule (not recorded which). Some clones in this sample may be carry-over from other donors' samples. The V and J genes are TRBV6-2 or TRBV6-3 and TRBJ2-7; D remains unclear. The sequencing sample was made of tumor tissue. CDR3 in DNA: TGTGCCAGCAGTTACTGGGCGGCTAGCTCCTACGAGCAGTACTTC. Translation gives CASSYWAASSYEQYF.